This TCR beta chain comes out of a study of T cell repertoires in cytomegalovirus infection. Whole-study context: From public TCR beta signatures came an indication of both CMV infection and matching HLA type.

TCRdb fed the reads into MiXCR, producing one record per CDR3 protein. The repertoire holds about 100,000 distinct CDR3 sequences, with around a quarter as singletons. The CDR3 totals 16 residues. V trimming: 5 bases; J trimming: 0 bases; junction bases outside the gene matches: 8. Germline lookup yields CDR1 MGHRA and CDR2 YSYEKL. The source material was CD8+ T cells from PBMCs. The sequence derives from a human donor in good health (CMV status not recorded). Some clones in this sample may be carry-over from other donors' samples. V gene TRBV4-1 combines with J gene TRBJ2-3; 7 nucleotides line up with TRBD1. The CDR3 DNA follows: TGCGCCAGCAGCGCCCAGGGACAGTATAGCACAGATACGCAGTATTTT. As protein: CASSAQGQYSTDTQYF.